The sample holds a few counts of the clone carrying this T cell receptor beta chain. As yet, its antigen is unknown. These data come from a study of regulatory T cells in long-lasting Graves disease. About the study: Less than 3 months of antithyroid drugs had been taken by newly diagnosed Graves' patients.

The study, taken as a whole, reports: TRBV28, TRBJ1-2 and TRBJ2-5 emerged as the favored segments in persistent disease. New patients shared roughly 1,000 public clonotypes, and persistent patients shared more, with 2,741.

Documented time point: newly diagnosed GD, antithyroid drugs for less than 3 months. RNA from PBMCs was the source of the TCR library. Combining iRepertoire HTBI primers with Arm-PCR of CDR3 regions, the authors built TCR beta libraries. TCRdb recomputed calls from the multiplex PCR reads with MiXCR, one row per CDR3 protein. The sample lists roughly 360,000 distinct CDR3 sequences, over 9.5% occurring once. Trimming pared 3 bases from V and 6 bases from J, leaving 9 bases between. The V gene's germline CDR1 is WNHNN and CDR2 SYGVQD (reference sequence). The CDR3 totals 12 residues. The sample was also linked to a second study, of T cells in Graves' hyperthyroidism and ophthalmopathy. That study reports: The study used the HTBI primer set for a first-round RT-PCR of the TCR CDR3.

The clonotype was recovered from a woman in her late teens or twenties with Graves disease. V usage is TRBV10-1 and J usage is TRBJ2-7; no firm D call. Source: peripheral blood mononuclear cells (PBMCs), taken at new diagnosis, from a patient treated with antithyroid drugs. In nucleotides, the CDR3 is TGCGCCAGCAGTGAAGGTAGAGGCGAGCAGTACTTC. Translation gives CASSEGRGEQYF.